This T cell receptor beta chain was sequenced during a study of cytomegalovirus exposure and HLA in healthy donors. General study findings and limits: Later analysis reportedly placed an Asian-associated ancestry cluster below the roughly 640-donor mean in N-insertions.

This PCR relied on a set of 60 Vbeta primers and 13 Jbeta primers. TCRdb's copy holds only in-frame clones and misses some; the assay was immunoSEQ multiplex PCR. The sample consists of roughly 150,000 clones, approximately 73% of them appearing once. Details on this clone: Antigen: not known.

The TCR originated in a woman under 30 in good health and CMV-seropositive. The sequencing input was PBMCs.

The CDR3 nucleotides read TGTGCCAGTAGGTCCGGGACAGCCTACGAGCAGTACTTC. Translation: CASRSGTAYEQYF. The chain has TRBV19 and TRBJ2-7; 7 bases align to TRBD1. The CDR3 contains 13 residues. The V gene end was trimmed by 6 bases and the J gene end by 2 bases; junction bases not matched to a gene: 4. Germline lookup yields CDR1 LNHDA and CDR2 SQIVND (reference sequence).